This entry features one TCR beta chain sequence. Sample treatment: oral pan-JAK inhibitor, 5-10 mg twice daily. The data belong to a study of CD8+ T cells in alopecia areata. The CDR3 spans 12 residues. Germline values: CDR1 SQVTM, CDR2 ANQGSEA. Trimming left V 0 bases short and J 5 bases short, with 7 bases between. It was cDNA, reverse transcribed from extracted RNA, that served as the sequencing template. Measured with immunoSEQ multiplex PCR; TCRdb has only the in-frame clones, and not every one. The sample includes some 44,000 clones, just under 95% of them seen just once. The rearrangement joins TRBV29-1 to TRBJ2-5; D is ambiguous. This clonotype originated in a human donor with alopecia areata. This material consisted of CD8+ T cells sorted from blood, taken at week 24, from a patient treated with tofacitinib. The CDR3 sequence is CSVEDLGETQYF. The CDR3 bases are TGCAGCGTTGAAGATTTGGGGGAGACCCAGTACTTC.